This is a list of T cell receptor beta chains from one sample in a study of blood T cell repertoires in COVID-19. This table comes from immunoSEQ multiplex PCR, and its TCRdb copy is limited to in-frame clones, with some not included. The repertoire holds 200,000 to 300,000 clones, with approximately 88% as singletons. The sample was PBMCs or T cells enriched from blood (not recorded which). All receptors derive from a woman in her thirties or forties who had been exposed to COVID-19. The CDR3 runs from the conserved cysteine through the conserved F or W. Fields, in order: clone size, D gene, J gene, V gene, CDR3 length, CDR3 DNA, CDR3 protein. A D gene is named only where the DNA matches it firmly. The size of a clone is reported for some rows only, either as once, few or many, or as a class for expanded clones.

>NA|NA|TRBJ2-7|TRBV6-2/TRBV6-3|12
TGTGCCAGCAGCCTCGACCAGGGGGAGCAGTACTTC
CASSLDQGEQYF
>once|NA|TRBJ2-3|TRBV29-1|19
TGCAGCGTTGAGTTTTCAAGTCTACCTAGTGGAATAAGCACAGATACGCAGTATTTT
CSVEFSSLPSGISTDTQYF
>NA|TRBD2|TRBJ2-1|TRBV28|15
TGTGCCAGCACCGTAGCGGGGGGGCTGAGGAATGAGCAGTTCTTC
CASTVAGGLRNEQFF
>NA|TRBD2|TRBJ2-2|TRBV24-1|18
TGTGCCACCAGTGATCCCGGACTAGCGGGAGAGGGAGCCGGGGAGCTGTTTTTT
CATSDPGLAGEGAGELFF
>NA|NA|TRBJ2-5|TRBV28|14
TGTGCCAGCAGTTTATCTGCGTTGCGGGAGACCCAGTACTTC
CASSLSALRETQYF
>NA|NA|TRBJ2-7|TRBV27|15
TGTGCCAGCAGTTCCCGGTCCGAAGCCCCCTACGAGCAGTACTTC
CASSSRSEAPYEQYF
>NA|TRBD1|TRBJ2-7|TRBV4-1|17
TGCGCCAGCAGCAACCAAGAATACGGGACAGGGTTCTACGAGCAGTACTTC
CASSNQEYGTGFYEQYF
>NA|NA|TRBJ1-2|TRBV3-1/TRBV3-2|17
TGTGCCAGCAGATCCGGGTTCTTTAGCCCCAACTTCCATGGCTACACCTTC
CASRSGFFSPNFHGYTF
>NA|NA|TRBJ1-1|TRBV10-3|13
TGTGCCACTAAGGCGGACAGCTACACTGAAGCTTTCTTT
CATKADSYTEAFF
>NA|TRBD1|TRBJ1-4|TRBV11-1|14
TGTGCCAGCAGCCCGGACAGGGTCAATGAAAAACTGTTTTTT
CASSPDRVNEKLFF
>NA|NA|TRBJ2-5|TRBV5-1|15
TGCGCCAGCAGCTTGGGAGTAACCCCAGGGGAGACCCAGTACTTC
CASSLGVTPGETQYF
>NA|TRBD1|TRBJ1-2|TRBV18|14
TGTGCCAGCTCACCGGGCAGGGGGCAGGATGGCTACACCTTC
CASSPGRGQDGYTF
>NA|TRBD1|TRBJ2-7|TRBV10-3|14
TGTGCCACGCAAACCGGGACAGGGACCTACGAGCAGTACTTC
CATQTGTGTYEQYF
>NA|NA|TRBJ1-6|TRBV4-3|13
TGCGCCAGCAGCCCCCATCCCAATTCACCCCTCCACTTT
CASSPHPNSPLHF
>once|TRBD1|TRBJ1-5|TRBV5-6|17
TGTGCCAGCAGTGGGGGACCGGGACAGGGGATTTACCAGCCCCAGCATTTT
CASSGGPGQGIYQPQHF
>NA|NA|TRBJ2-1|TRBV6-4|12
TGTGCCAGCAGGGGCAGGGACAATGAGCAGTTCTTC
CASRGRDNEQFF